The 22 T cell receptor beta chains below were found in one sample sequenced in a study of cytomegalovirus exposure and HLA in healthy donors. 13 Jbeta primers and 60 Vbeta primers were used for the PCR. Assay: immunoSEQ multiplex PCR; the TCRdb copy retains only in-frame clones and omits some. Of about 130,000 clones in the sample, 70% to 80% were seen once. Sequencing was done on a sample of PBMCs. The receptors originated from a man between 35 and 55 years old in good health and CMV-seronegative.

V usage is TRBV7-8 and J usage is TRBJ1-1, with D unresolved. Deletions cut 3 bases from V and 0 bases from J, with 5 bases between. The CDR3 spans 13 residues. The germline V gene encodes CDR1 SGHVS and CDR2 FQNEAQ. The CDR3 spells CASSFEMNTEAFF. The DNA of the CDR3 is TGTGCCAGCAGCTTTGAGATGAACACTGAAGCTTTCTTT.

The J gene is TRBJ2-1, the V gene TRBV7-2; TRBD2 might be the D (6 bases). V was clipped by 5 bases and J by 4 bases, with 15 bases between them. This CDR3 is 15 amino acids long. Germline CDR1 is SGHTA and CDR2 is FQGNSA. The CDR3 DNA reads TGTGCCAGCAGCCCGTCGGGGGACGGTTACAATGAGCAGTTCTTC. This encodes CASSPSGDGYNEQFF. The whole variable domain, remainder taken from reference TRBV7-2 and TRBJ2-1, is GAGVSQSPSNKVTEKGKDVELRCDPISGHTALYWYRQSLGQGLEFLIYFQGNSAPDKSGLPSDRFSAERTGGSVSTLTIQRTQQEDSAVYLCASSPSGDGYNEQFFGPGTRLTVL.

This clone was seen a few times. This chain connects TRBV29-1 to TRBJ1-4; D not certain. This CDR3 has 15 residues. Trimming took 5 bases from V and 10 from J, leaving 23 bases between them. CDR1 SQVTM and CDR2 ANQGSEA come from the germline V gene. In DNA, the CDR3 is TGCAGCGTTTACCCGGTGGAGGGAATGGGTGTAAAACTGTTTTTT. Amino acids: CSVYPVEGMGVKLFF.

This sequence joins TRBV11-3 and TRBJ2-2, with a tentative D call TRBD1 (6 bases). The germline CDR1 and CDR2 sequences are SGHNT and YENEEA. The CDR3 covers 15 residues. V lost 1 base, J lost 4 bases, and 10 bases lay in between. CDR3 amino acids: CASSLAGHPTGELFF. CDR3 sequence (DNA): TGTGCCAGCAGCTTAGCGGGACACCCCACCGGGGAGCTGTTTTTT.

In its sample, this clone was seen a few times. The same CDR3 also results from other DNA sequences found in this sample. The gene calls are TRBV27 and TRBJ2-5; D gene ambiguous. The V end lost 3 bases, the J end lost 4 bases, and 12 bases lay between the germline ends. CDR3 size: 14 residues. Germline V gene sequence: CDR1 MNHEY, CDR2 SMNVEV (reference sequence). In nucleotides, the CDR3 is TGTGCCAGCAGTTTGTCCACTTCTGGAGAGACCCAGTACTTC. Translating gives CASSLSTSGETQYF.

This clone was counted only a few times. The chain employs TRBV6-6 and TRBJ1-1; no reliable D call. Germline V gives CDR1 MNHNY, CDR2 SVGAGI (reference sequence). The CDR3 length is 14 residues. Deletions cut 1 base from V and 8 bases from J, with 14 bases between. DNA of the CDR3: TGTGCCAGCAGTTACTTGGAGTATCAAACGGAAGCTTTCTTT. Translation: CASSYLEYQTEAFF.

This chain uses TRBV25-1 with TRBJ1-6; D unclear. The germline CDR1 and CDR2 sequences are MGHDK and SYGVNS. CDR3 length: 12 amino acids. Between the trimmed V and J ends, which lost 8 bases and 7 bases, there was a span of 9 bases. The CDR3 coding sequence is TGTGCCAGCGGTCTGCAGAATTCACCCCTCCACTTT. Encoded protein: CASGLQNSPLHF.

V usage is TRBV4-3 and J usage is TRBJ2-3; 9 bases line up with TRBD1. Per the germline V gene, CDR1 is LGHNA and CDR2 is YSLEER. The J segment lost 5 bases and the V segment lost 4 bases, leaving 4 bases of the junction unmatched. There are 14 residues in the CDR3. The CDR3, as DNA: TGCGCCAGCAGCCCGACAGGGGGAATAGATACGCAGTATTTT. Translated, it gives CASSPTGGIDTQYF.

CDR3 nucleotides: TGTGCCAGTAGTATTTCGTTTAACACTGAAGCTTTCTTT. Protein: CASSISFNTEAFF. The genes are TRBV19 and TRBJ1-1; D is ambiguous. The CDR3 has 13 residues. The germline V and J ends were trimmed by 3 bases and 2 bases, with 7 bases remaining between them. Germline lookup yields CDR1 LNHDA and CDR2 SQIVND (reference sequence).

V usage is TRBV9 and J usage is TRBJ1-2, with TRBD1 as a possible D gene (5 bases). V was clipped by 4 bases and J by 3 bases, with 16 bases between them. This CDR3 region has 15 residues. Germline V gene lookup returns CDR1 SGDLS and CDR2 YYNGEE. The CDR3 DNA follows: TGTGCCAGCAGCCCAACAGGTTCCCCCTACTATGGCTACACCTTC. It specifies CASSPTGSPYYGYTF.

CDR3 DNA: TGTGCCAGCAGCACGACATCAGGGTTCTATGGCTACACCTTC. It yields the protein CASSTTSGFYGYTF. The chain couples TRBV5-5 to TRBJ1-2; tentatively, D is TRBD1 (5 bases). Germline loops: CDR1 SGHKS, CDR2 YYEKEE (reference sequence). V dropped 4 bases and J dropped 4 bases, with 14 bases sitting between them. There are 14 residues in the CDR3.

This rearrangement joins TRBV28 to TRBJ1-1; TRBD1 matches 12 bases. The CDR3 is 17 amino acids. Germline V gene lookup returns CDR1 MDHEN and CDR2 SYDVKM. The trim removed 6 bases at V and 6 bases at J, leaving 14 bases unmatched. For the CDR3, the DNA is TGTGCCAGCAGCGTCGTGGGACAGGGGGCGGGGAGGCCTGAAGCTTTCTTT. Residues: CASSVVGQGAGRPEAFF.

The CDR3 here is CAWSGLTGVETQYF. CDR3 bases: TGTGCCTGGAGTGGCCTGACAGGGGTAGAGACCCAGTACTTC. This chain links TRBV30 with TRBJ2-5, with TRBD1 matching 8 bases. Trimming cost V 1 base and J 4 bases; bases outside gene matches: 5. Germline V lookup: CDR1 GTSNPN, CDR2 SVGIG (reference sequence). The CDR3 is 14 residues long.

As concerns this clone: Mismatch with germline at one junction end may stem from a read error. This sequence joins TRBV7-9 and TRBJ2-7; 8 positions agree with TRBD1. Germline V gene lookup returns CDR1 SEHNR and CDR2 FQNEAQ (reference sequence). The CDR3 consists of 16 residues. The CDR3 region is CSSSFSTGQDSYEQYF. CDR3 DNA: TGTTCCAGCAGCTTTTCTACGGGACAGGATTCCTACGAGCAGTACTTC. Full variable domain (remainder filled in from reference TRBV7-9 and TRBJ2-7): DTGVSQNPRHKITKRGQNVTFRCDPISEHNRLYWYRQTLGQGPEFLTYFQNEAQLEKSRLLSDRFSAERPKGSFSTLEIQRTEQGDSAMYLCSSSFSTGQDSYEQYFGPGTRLTVT.

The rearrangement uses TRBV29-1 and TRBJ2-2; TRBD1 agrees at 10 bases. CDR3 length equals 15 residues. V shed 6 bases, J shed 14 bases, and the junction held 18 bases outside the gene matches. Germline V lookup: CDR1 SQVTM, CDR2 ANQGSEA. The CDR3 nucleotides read TGCAGCGTGGCATCTCGAAGTCCCGGGACAGGGGTTCTGTTTTTT. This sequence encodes CSVASRSPGTGVLFF.

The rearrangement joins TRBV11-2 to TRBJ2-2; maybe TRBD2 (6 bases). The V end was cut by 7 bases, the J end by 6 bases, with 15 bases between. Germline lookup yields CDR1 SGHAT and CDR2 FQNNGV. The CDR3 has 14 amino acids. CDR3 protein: CASNPPGGSGELFF. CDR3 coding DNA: TGTGCCAGCAACCCCCCAGGAGGGTCCGGGGAGCTGTTTTTT. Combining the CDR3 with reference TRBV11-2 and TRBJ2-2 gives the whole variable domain EAGVAQSPRYKIIEKRQSVAFWCNPISGHATLYWYQQILGQGPKLLIQFQNNGVVDDSQLPKDRFSAERLKGVDSTLKIQPAKLEDSAVYLCASNPPGGSGELFFGEGSRLTVL.

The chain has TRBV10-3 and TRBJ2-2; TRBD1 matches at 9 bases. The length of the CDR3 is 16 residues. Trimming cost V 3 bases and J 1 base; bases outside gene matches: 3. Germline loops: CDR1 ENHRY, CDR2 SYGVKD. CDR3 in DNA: TGTGCCATCAGTGAATTGGGACAGGGGAACACCGGGGAGCTGTTTTTT. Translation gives CAISELGQGNTGELFF.

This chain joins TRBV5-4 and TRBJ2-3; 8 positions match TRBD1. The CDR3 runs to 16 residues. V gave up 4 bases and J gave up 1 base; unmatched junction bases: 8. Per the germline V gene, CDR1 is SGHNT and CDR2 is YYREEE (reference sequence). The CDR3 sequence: CASSPPGTGRTDTQYF. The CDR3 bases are TGTGCCAGCAGCCCGCCCGGGACAGGACGCACAGATACGCAGTATTTT.

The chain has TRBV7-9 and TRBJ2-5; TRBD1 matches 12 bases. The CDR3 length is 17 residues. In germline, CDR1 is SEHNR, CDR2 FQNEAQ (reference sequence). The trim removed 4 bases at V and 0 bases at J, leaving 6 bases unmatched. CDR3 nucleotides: TGTGCCAGCAGCTCACGCGGGACAGGGGGCAACCAAGAGACCCAGTACTTC. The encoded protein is CASSSRGTGGNQETQYF.

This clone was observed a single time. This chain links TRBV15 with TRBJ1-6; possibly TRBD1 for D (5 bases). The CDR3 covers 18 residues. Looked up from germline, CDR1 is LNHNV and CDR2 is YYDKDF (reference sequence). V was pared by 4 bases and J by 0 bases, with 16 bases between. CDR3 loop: CATSTSRGVSSYNSPLHF. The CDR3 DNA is TGTGCCACCAGCACCTCCCGGGGGGTGAGCTCCTATAATTCACCCCTCCACTTT.

CDR3: CASSPPGVEQYF. The CDR3 nucleotides read TGCGCCAGCAGCCCGCCCGGGGTCGAGCAGTACTTC. The V call is TRBV5-1, the J call TRBJ2-7; a possible D gene is TRBD2 (5 bases). There are 12 residues in the CDR3. Germline CDR1 and CDR2: SGHRS and YFSETQ. Trimming took off 4 bases at V and 6 bases at J, with 11 bases between the two ends.

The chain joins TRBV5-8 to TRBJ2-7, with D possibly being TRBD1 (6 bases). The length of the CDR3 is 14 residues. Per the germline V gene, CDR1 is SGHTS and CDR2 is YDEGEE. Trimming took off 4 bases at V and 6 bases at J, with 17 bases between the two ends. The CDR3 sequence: CASSPPTGGFEQYF. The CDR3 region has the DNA TGTGCCAGCAGCCCGCCGACAGGAGGTTTCGAGCAGTACTTC.